Presented here are 31 T cell receptor beta chains from one specimen sequenced in a study of T cells after posttransplantation cyclophosphamide. TCRdb's table, derived via immunoSEQ multiplex PCR, lists solely in-frame clones and lacks some. The table lists about 7,000 clones, more than 60% of them singletons. Sequenced input: memory CD4+ T cells sorted from blood. The receptors shown here come from a woman aged 45-65 years in good health and a related stem cell transplant donor.

The chain has TRBV11-2 and TRBJ1-2, with D tentatively TRBD1 (6 bases). From germline, CDR1 is SGHAT and CDR2 FQNNGV. This CDR3 comprises 14 residues. The V gene lost 7 bases and the J gene lost 6 bases, with 18 bases spanning the gap. The CDR3 spells CASTPGQPYDGYTF. CDR3 coding DNA: TGTGCCAGCACACCGGGACAACCCTACGATGGCTACACCTTC.

Here the CDR3 DNA reads TGTGCCAGCAGACCGGCCGGACAGGGGTTGGGCTACACCTTC. Its protein is CASRPAGQGLGYTF. The V and J genes are TRBV28 and TRBJ1-2, with 9 bases aligning to TRBD1. The CDR3 loop spans 14 amino acids. The V and J ends lost 6 bases and 8 bases, in that order; junction bases with no gene match: 10. From germline, CDR1 is MDHEN and CDR2 SYDVKM.

The chain uses TRBV6-6 and TRBJ2-1; D is unclear. The CDR3 totals 14 residues. In germline, CDR1 is MNHNY, CDR2 SVGAGI (reference sequence). Trimming took off 3 bases at V and 3 bases at J, with 9 bases between the two ends. CDR3: CASSYSRVYNEQFF. Written as DNA, the CDR3 is TGTGCCAGCAGTTATAGCCGCGTCTACAATGAGCAGTTCTTC.

DNA of the CDR3: TGTGCCAGCAGCCCCTCCCTAGTCATCTCCTTTGGCTACACCTTC. This codes for CASSPSLVISFGYTF. The chain is built from TRBV5-8 and TRBJ1-2; no clear D. The germline CDR1 and CDR2 sequences are SGHTS and YDEGEE. V was pared by 4 bases and J by 7 bases, with 20 bases between. This CDR3 contains 15 residues.

This chain uses TRBV28 with TRBJ2-2; maybe TRBD1 (5 bases). V was trimmed by 8 bases and J by 1 base, leaving 8 bases between them. The CDR3 has 13 residues. From germline, CDR1 is MDHEN and CDR2 SYDVKM. CDR3 sequence: CASPDRNTGELFF. DNA of the CDR3: TGTGCCAGCCCTGACAGGAACACCGGGGAGCTGTTTTTT.

This clone has only a few counts. The rearrangement uses TRBV29-1 and TRBJ1-5; TRBD1 matches at 8 bases. V dropped 6 bases and J dropped 3; count of bases not matched to a gene: 4. CDR1 SQVTM and CDR2 ANQGSEA come from the germline V gene. The CDR3 runs to 13 residues. CDR3 DNA sequence: TGCAGCGTACAGGGGGATTACAATCAGCCCCAGCATTTT. Protein: CSVQGDYNQPQHF. The variable domain in full, with the rest retrieved from reference TRBV29-1 and TRBJ1-5, is SAVISQKPSRDICQRGTSLTIQCQVDSQVTMMFWYRQQPGQSLTLIATANQGSEATYESGFVIDKFPISRPNLTFSTLTVSNMSPEDSSIYLCSVQGDYNQPQHFGDGTRLSIL.

The chain recombines TRBV30 with TRBJ1-5; the match to TRBD1 covers 8 bases. The J segment lost 2 bases and the V segment lost 1 base, leaving 7 bases of the junction unmatched. This CDR3 is 16 amino acids long. The germline CDR1 and CDR2 sequences are GTSNPN and SVGIG (reference sequence). CDR3 protein: CAWSGAGQVGNQPQHF. The DNA for the CDR3 is TGTGCCTGGAGTGGGGCGGGACAGGTAGGCAATCAGCCCCAGCATTTT.

The sample holds one count of this clone. CDR3 protein: CASSLNPDRTGSSYNEQFF. The CDR3 region has the DNA TGTGCCAGCAGCTTAAATCCGGATAGGACAGGGAGCTCCTACAATGAGCAGTTCTTC. The rearrangement uses TRBV7-6 and TRBJ2-1, with 8 bases that match TRBD1. The junction had 12 bases not matched to a gene; V was cut back by 2 bases and J by 0 bases. The CDR3 has 19 residues. CDR1 and CDR2 (germline): SGHVS, FNYEAQ. Full variable domain (outside the CDR3, taken from reference TRBV7-6 and TRBJ2-1): GAGVSQSPRYKVTKRGQDVALRCDPISGHVSLYWYRQALGQGPEFLTYFNYEAQQDKSGLPNDRFSAERPEGSISTLTIQRTEQRDSAMYRCASSLNPDRTGSSYNEQFFGPGTRLTVL.

The V call is TRBV5-1, the J call TRBJ2-3; possibly TRBD2 for D (6 bases). The CDR3 consists of 16 residues. Germline V gene sequence: CDR1 SGHRS, CDR2 YFSETQ. V lost 0 bases and J lost 3, with 14 bases in between. The CDR3 loop is CASSLDPSATTDTQYF. CDR3 DNA: TGCGCCAGCAGCTTGGACCCTAGCGCCACTACAGATACGCAGTATTTT. Full variable domain (missing parts from reference TRBV5-1 and TRBJ2-3): KAGVTQTPRYLIKTRGQQVTLSCSPISGHRSVSWYQQTPGQGLQFLFEYFSETQRNKGNFPGRFSGRQFSNSRSEMNVSTLELGDSALYLCASSLDPSATTDTQYFGPGTRLTVL.

The count of this clone is one. The chain has TRBV7-3 and TRBJ2-3; 8 nucleotides agree with TRBD2. Germline lookup yields CDR1 SGHTA and CDR2 FQGTGA. V lost 5 bases to trimming and J lost 5 bases; unmatched junction nucleotides: 6. The CDR3 loop spans 14 amino acids. This CDR3 is CASSQSGLGDTQYF. CDR3 nucleotide sequence: TGTGCCAGCAGCCAGTCGGGACTAGGAGATACGCAGTATTTT. Supplemented by reference TRBV7-3 and TRBJ2-3, the full variable domain reads GAGVSQTPSNKVTEKGKYVELRCDPISGHTALYWYRQSLGQGPEFLIYFQGTGAADDSGLPNDRFFAVRPEGSVSTLKIQRTERGDSAVYLCASSQSGLGDTQYFGPGTRLTVL.

The chain carries TRBV7-8 and TRBJ1-5; a weak D match, TRBD1 (5 bases). V was cut by 5 bases and J by 6 bases, with 17 bases left in between. Germline V gene sequence: CDR1 SGHVS, CDR2 FQNEAQ. The CDR3 has 15 residues. The CDR3 coding sequence is TGTGCCAGCAGCACCCAGGATAAAGGGGCTCAGCCCCAGCATTTT. It is translated as CASSTQDKGAQPQHF.

V is TRBV30 and J is TRBJ2-5, with D possibly matching TRBD1 (5 bases). This CDR3 region has 13 residues. Germline V gene lookup returns CDR1 GTSNPN and CDR2 SVGIG (reference sequence). Trimming pared 8 bases from V and 1 base from J, leaving 14 bases between. The DNA of the CDR3 is TGTGCCAGCAAAAGGGGCGGCCAAGAGACCCAGTACTTC. Translation: CASKRGGQETQYF.

The genes are TRBV27 and TRBJ2-3; perhaps TRBD2 as D (5 bases). The V end lost 7 bases, the J end lost 6 bases, and 20 bases lay between the germline ends. Germline V gene sequence: CDR1 MNHEY, CDR2 SMNVEV (reference sequence). This CDR3 has 15 amino acids. DNA for the CDR3: TGTGCCAGCAAGGACTTAGCTCGGGCTTGGGATACGCAGTATTTT. It codes for CASKDLARAWDTQYF.

Written as DNA, the CDR3 is TGTGCCAGCAGCTTACGGGGATTTACCTACGAGCAGTACTTC. Amino acid sequence: CASSLRGFTYEQYF. V gene TRBV11-2 combines with J gene TRBJ2-7; D possibly corresponds to TRBD2 (5 bases). V gave up 2 bases and J gave up 2 bases, with 10 bases separating them. This CDR3 spans 14 amino acids. Germline lookup yields CDR1 SGHAT and CDR2 FQNNGV.

The rearrangement uses TRBV9 and TRBJ2-5; possible D gene TRBD2, 6 bases. The CDR3 consists of 13 residues. V shed 1 base and J shed 6 bases, with 10 bases lying between them. Germline V lookup: CDR1 SGDLS, CDR2 YYNGEE. CDR3 DNA sequence: TGTGCCAGCAGCGTAATGGAGGGACAGACCCAGTACTTC. It specifies CASSVMEGQTQYF.

The rearrangement joins TRBV6-1 to TRBJ1-4; D unclear. The CDR3 length is 16 residues. Germline CDR1 is MNHNS and CDR2 is SASEGT. The V end lost 2 bases, the J end lost 0 bases, and 10 bases lay between the germline ends. This chain's CDR3 is CASSEFWSATNEKLFF. In DNA, the CDR3 is TGTGCCAGCAGTGAATTCTGGAGTGCAACTAATGAAAAACTGTTTTTT.

The J gene is TRBJ1-2, the V gene TRBV5-1, with 8 bases fitting TRBD1. This CDR3 comprises 15 residues. With 4 bases clipped from V and 8 bases from J, the junction kept 13 bases outside the gene matches. Germline-derived CDR1 and CDR2 are SGHRS and YFSETQ. The CDR3 DNA sequence: TGCGCCAGCAGCCCGAGGAGCCGGGACAGGCAGGGCTACACCTTC. It yields the protein CASSPRSRDRQGYTF.

This clone has a handful of counts. V is TRBV7-9 and J is TRBJ1-1, with a possible D match to TRBD1 (5 bases). CDR3 length: 13 residues. Germline V gives CDR1 SEHNR, CDR2 FQNEAQ (reference sequence). The germline V and J ends were trimmed by 5 bases and 7 bases, with 14 bases remaining between them. The CDR3 nucleotides read TGTGCCAGCAGCCCCCGGGGGGTTAATGAAGCTTTCTTT. Translating it yields CASSPRGVNEAFF.

This chain connects TRBV27 to TRBJ2-5; 7 positions match TRBD2. This CDR3 has 13 amino acids. Trimming took 8 bases from V and 5 from J; bases not matched to a gene: 8. Germline loops: CDR1 MNHEY, CDR2 SMNVEV (reference sequence). The CDR3 reads CASQLLASETQYF. CDR3 nucleotides: TGTGCCAGCCAACTACTAGCGTCGGAGACCCAGTACTTC.

V gene TRBV4-1 combines with J gene TRBJ2-1, with a tentative D call TRBD1 (5 bases). Germline values: CDR1 MGHRA, CDR2 YSYEKL. Deletions cut 0 bases from V and 6 bases from J, with 9 bases between. This CDR3 spans 14 amino acids. CDR3: CASSQERGRNEQFF. Here the CDR3 DNA reads TGCGCCAGCAGCCAAGAAAGGGGCCGCAATGAGCAGTTCTTC.

This rearrangement joins TRBV29-1 to TRBJ2-3; TRBD1 matches 7 bases. V was clipped by 4 bases and J by 0 bases; unmatched bases: 4. The V gene's germline CDR1 is SQVTM and CDR2 ANQGSEA. This CDR3 contains 14 residues. The CDR3 DNA reads TGCAGCGTTGCCAGGGGACAGAGCACAGATACGCAGTATTTT. This translates into CSVARGQSTDTQYF.

The rearrangement uses TRBV2 and TRBJ1-6; 8 bases are a match to TRBD1. Germline trimming cut 5 bases from V and 5 bases from J; bases unmatched to any gene: 5. The CDR3 loop spans 15 amino acids. Germline V lookup: CDR1 SNHLY, CDR2 FYNNEI. CDR3 nucleotides: TGTGCCAGCAGTCTACAGGGGGGAAATAATTCACCCCTCCACTTT. This translates into CASSLQGGNNSPLHF. The variable domain in full, with the rest retrieved from reference TRBV2 and TRBJ1-6, is EPEVTQTPSHQVTQMGQEVILRCVPISNHLYFYWYRQILGQKVEFLVSFYNNEISEKSEIFDDQFSVERPDGSNFTLKIRSTKLEDSAMYFCASSLQGGNNSPLHFGNGTRLTVT.

This clone has a handful of counts. The chain carries TRBV15 and TRBJ1-4; D not certain. CDR1 LNHNV and CDR2 YYDKDF come from the germline V gene (reference sequence). The V end was cut by 1 base, the J end by 10 bases, with 13 bases between. The CDR3 length is 14 residues. CDR3 sequence (DNA): TGTGCCACCAGCAGAGCCCCGGCCCTAGGAAAACTGTTTTTT. Protein: CATSRAPALGKLFF.

The CDR3 bases are TGCGCCAGCAGCTTTATCCTAGCGGACCCTAGCACAGATACGCAGTATTTT. Residues: CASSFILADPSTDTQYF. The chain combines TRBV5-1 with TRBJ2-3; 7 bases align to TRBD2. Germline CDR1 SGHRS, CDR2 YFSETQ. Unmatched junction bases numbered 9, after V lost 2 bases and J lost 0 bases. The CDR3 consists of 17 residues.

V is TRBV7-8 and J is TRBJ1-1; no definite D call. CDR1 and CDR2 from the germline V gene are SGHVS and FQNEAQ. The CDR3 has 14 residues. V was pared by 5 bases and J by 7 bases, with 17 bases between. The CDR3 is CASSQDPEAREAFF. The CDR3 bases are TGTGCCAGCAGCCAGGACCCGGAGGCCCGTGAAGCTTTCTTT.

The chain couples TRBV2 to TRBJ2-1, with D maybe TRBD2 (5 bases). The CDR3 totals 13 residues. Trimming cost V 6 bases and J 4 bases, with 10 bases left between them. In germline, CDR1 is SNHLY, CDR2 FYNNEI. The CDR3 DNA reads as TGTGCCAGCAGCCAGACGGGATACAATGAGCAGTTCTTC. It codes for CASSQTGYNEQFF.

The gene calls are TRBV27 and TRBJ1-5; D possibly corresponds to TRBD1 (5 bases). CDR3 length: 16 amino acids. CDR1 and CDR2 from the germline V gene are MNHEY and SMNVEV (reference sequence). Trimming shortened V by 6 bases and J by 7 bases, and 22 bases separated the two germline ends. CDR3 in amino acids: CASRDKISEIGQPQHF. The DNA for the CDR3 is TGTGCCAGCAGGGACAAAATCAGTGAAATTGGGCAGCCCCAGCATTTT.

This sequence joins TRBV19 and TRBJ1-2; no reliable D call. V was pared by 7 bases and J by 0 bases, with 9 bases between. Germline V gives CDR1 LNHDA, CDR2 SQIVND (reference sequence). CDR3 length: 13 amino acids. In nucleotides, the CDR3 is TGTGCCAGTACTGAGACTTCTAACTATGGCTACACCTTC. Its translation is CASTETSNYGYTF.

The chain has TRBV15 and TRBJ2-3; 10 positions agree with TRBD2. The V segment lost 5 bases and the J segment 5 bases; nucleotides outside the gene matches: 7. Germline values: CDR1 LNHNV, CDR2 YYDKDF (reference sequence). The CDR3 is 15 residues long. CDR3 in amino acids: CATSRASGRRDTQYF. CDR3 DNA: TGTGCCACCAGCCGAGCTAGCGGGAGAAGAGATACGCAGTATTTT.

This chain links TRBV19 with TRBJ2-1, with 8 bases that match TRBD2. From germline, CDR1 is LNHDA and CDR2 SQIVND (reference sequence). The J segment lost 4 bases and the V segment lost 11 bases, leaving 10 bases of the junction unmatched. The CDR3 extends over 14 amino acids. The CDR3 DNA reads TGTGCCTCCGGGGGTAGCGGGGTGTACAATGAGCAGTTCTTC. Its translation is CASGGSGVYNEQFF.

The chain has TRBV7-3 and TRBJ2-2; D might be TRBD2 (6 bases). Germline values: CDR1 SGHTA, CDR2 FQGTGA. V was shortened by 1 base and J by 2 bases, with 11 bases between the two germline ends. The CDR3 sequence is 16 residues long. CDR3: CASSLSSGSNTGELFF. For the CDR3, the DNA is TGTGCCAGCAGCTTAAGTTCCGGGAGCAACACCGGGGAGCTGTTTTTT.